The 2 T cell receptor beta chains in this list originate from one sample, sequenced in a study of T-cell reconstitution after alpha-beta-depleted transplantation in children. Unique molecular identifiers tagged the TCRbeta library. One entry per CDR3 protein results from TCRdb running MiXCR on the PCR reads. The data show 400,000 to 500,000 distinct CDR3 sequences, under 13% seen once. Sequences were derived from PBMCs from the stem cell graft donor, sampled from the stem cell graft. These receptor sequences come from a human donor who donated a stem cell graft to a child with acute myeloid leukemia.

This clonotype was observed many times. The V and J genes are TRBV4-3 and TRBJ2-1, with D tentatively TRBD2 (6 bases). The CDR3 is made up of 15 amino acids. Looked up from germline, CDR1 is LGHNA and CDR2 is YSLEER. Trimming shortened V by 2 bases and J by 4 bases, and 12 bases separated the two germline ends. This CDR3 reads CASSQFSGPYNEQFF. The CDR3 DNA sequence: TGCGCCAGCAGCCAATTTAGCGGACCATACAATGAGCAGTTCTTC.

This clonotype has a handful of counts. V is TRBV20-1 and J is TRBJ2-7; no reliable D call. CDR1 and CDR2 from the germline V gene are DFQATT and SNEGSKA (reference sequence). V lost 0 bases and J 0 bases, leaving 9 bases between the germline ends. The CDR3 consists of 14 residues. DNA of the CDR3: TGCAGTGCTAGAGATGGGCTGGTCTCCTACGAGCAGTACTTC. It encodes CSARDGLVSYEQYF.